These 15 T cell receptor beta chains were all obtained from the same sample, sequenced in a study of metastatic and nonmetastatic thyroid tumors. Not a single patient had been given any form of treatment at any point before undergoing thyroid surgery. TCRdb re-clonotyped the PCR reads via MiXCR. The table lists approximately 82,000 clones, approximately 12% of them singletons, with 7% to 10% in the top ten. The sequenced sample was tumor tissue. Receptors originate from a female donor with papillary thyroid cancer or a benign thyroid nodule (not recorded which). Some clones in this sample may be carry-over from other donors' samples.

This clone was found many times. The chain recombines TRBV19 with TRBJ2-7; a weak D match, TRBD2 (6 bases). CDR3 size: 16 residues. V lost 2 bases to trimming and J lost 5 bases, with 19 bases between them. The germline gives CDR1 LNHDA, CDR2 SQIVND (reference sequence). The CDR3 loop reads CASSISGLSLVNEQYF. Written as DNA, the CDR3 is TGTGCCAGTAGTATATCGGGACTCTCCCTCGTCAACGAGCAGTACTTC. The full variable domain, its missing parts supplied by reference TRBV19 and TRBJ2-7, is DGGITQSPKYLFRKEGQNVTLSCEQNLNHDAMYWYRQDPGQGLRLIYYSQIVNDFQKGDIAEGYSVSREKKESFPLTVTSAQKNPTAFYLCASSISGLSLVNEQYFGPGTRLTVT.

This clone was seen more than once but under ten times. This clone may be a read error of a much larger clone one base away. The chain couples TRBV19 to TRBJ2-7; D is ambiguous. V was pared by 3 bases and J by 6 bases, with 18 bases between. Germline CDR1 reads LNHDA; CDR2 reads SQIVND (reference sequence). The CDR3 has 15 amino acids. Written as DNA, the CDR3 is TGTGCCAGTAGTATGATACGGCAGTGGTGGGCCGAGCAGTACTTC. Translation gives CASSMIRQWWAEQYF.

This clone was counted many times. The rearrangement joins TRBV6-1 to TRBJ2-3; no reliable D call. This CDR3 is 13 amino acids long. Trimming pared 8 bases from V and 0 bases from J, leaving 9 bases between. The germline gives CDR1 MNHNS, CDR2 SASEGT. CDR3 nucleotides: TGTGCCAGCTTTAGTTCTAGCACAGATACGCAGTATTTT. Translation gives CASFSSSTDTQYF.

On this clone: This may be a read error: a much more frequent sequence differs by one nucleotide. The CDR3 does not close with the conserved phenylalanine or tryptophan, likely indicating a read error. V gene TRBV3-1 combines with J gene TRBJ2-3; no definite D call. The V end lost 4 bases, the J end lost 0 bases, and 8 bases lay between the germline ends. There are 14 residues in the CDR3. Germline values: CDR1 LGHDT, CDR2 YNNKEL (reference sequence). Written as DNA, the CDR3 is TGTGCCAGCAGCCTCAAGGGCAGCACAGATACGCAGTATTCT. This gives the protein CASSLKGSTDTQYS.

This clone turned up a few times. V and J are TRBV12-3 or TRBV12-4 and TRBJ2-7; D is uncertain. V was cut by 3 bases and J by 5 bases, with 8 bases left in between. CDR3 size: 12 residues. CDR3 sequence: CASSFRPNEQYF. As DNA, the CDR3 is TGTGCCAGCAGTTTCCGGCCCAACGAGCAGTACTTC.

On this clone: The junction and the germline gene differ at one end; a read error may be behind it. The V and J genes are TRBV5-1 and TRBJ2-1; D is possibly TRBD2 (7 bases). Germline CDR1 is SGHRS and CDR2 is YFSETQ. This CDR3 comprises 16 residues. The CDR3 DNA reads as TGCGCCAGTAGCTGGGGGGCGGGAGTGCCCTACAATGAGCAGTTCTTC. This codes for CASSWGAGVPYNEQFF.

This clone has at least ten counts. J is TRBJ2-7 and V is TRBV3-1; weak D call: TRBD2 (7 bases). Germline V gene sequence: CDR1 LGHDT, CDR2 YNNKEL (reference sequence). This CDR3 spans 16 amino acids. The ends were cut back, 5 bases at V and 1 base at J, with 18 bases in the middle. CDR3 loop: CASSSTGLGISYEQYF. DNA of the CDR3: TGTGCCAGCAGCTCGACAGGACTAGGTATTTCCTACGAGCAGTACTTC.

J is TRBJ1-5 and V is TRBV18; D uncertain. The CDR3 has 14 residues. CDR1 is KGHSH, CDR2 LQKENI, per germline. Trimming took off 2 bases at V and 2 bases at J, with 7 bases between the two ends. The CDR3: CASSPGSGNQPQHF. In DNA form, the CDR3 reads TGTGCCAGCTCACCAGGTTCCGGCAATCAGCCCCAGCATTTT. Combining the CDR3 with reference TRBV18 and TRBJ1-5 gives the whole variable domain NAGVMQNPRHLVRRRGQEARLRCSPMKGHSHVYWYRQLPEEGLKFMVYLQKENIIDESGMPKERFSAEFPKEGPSILRIQQVVRGDSAAYFCASSPGSGNQPQHFGDGTRLSIL.

The sample holds a few counts of this clone. CDR3 sequence: CASSAGGSGANVLTF. The CDR3 bases are TGTGCCAGCAGCGCAGGGGGATCTGGGGCCAACGTCCTGACTTTC. The chain combines TRBV11-1 with TRBJ2-6, with 7 bases lining up with TRBD1. CDR3 size: 15 residues. CDR1 is SGHAT, CDR2 FQDESV, per germline (reference sequence). The junction had 2 bases not matched to a gene; V was cut back by 5 bases and J by 1 base. Complete variable domain (other parts from reference TRBV11-1 and TRBJ2-6): EAEVAQSPRYKITEKSQAVAFWCDPISGHATLYWYRQILGQGPELLVQFQDESVVDDSQLPKDRFSAERLKGVDSTLKIQPAELGDSAMYLCASSAGGSGANVLTFGAGSRLTVL.

This clone was seen ten or more times. The chain combines TRBV30 with TRBJ1-1; D gene unclear. The CDR3 spans 13 residues. Germline CDR1 is GTSNPN and CDR2 is SVGIG (reference sequence). V was shortened by 3 bases and J by 0 bases, with 8 bases between the two germline ends. As DNA, the CDR3 is TGTGCCTGGAGGAGATCCATGAACACTGAAGCTTTCTTT. Residues: CAWRRSMNTEAFF.

As regards this clone: A read error may be the cause here, since a much bigger clone is one base away. The genes are TRBV9 and TRBJ1-1; a possible D gene is TRBD1 (5 bases). The CDR3 extends over 18 amino acids. Germline CDR1 SGDLS, CDR2 YYNGEE. The V and J ends lost 4 bases and 5 bases respectively, with 27 bases between them. The CDR3 nucleotides are TGTGCCAGCAGCATAGGAGTTGGATTAAATCTCGGACAAACTGAAGCTTTCTTT. Its translation is CASSIGVGLNLGQTEAFF.

This clone was recorded at least ten times. This CDR3 is also generated by other DNA sequences in the sample. The V call is TRBV7-9, the J call TRBJ2-5; 8 bases are shared with TRBD2. Germline V lookup: CDR1 SEHNR, CDR2 FQNEAQ (reference sequence). The trim removed 1 base at V and 5 bases at J, leaving 9 bases unmatched. The CDR3 covers 16 residues. The DNA for the CDR3 is TGTGCCAGCAGCTTAGGATTAGTAGCGGGAATGGAGACCCAGTACTTC. Amino acids: CASSLGLVAGMETQYF.

Remarks on this clone: This may arise from a read error, as a much more abundant clone is one base away. The rearrangement joins TRBV10-3 to TRBJ2-3, with a weak D call TRBD1 (5 bases). The CDR3 covers 15 residues. In germline, CDR1 is ENHRY, CDR2 SYGVKD. In nucleotides, the CDR3 is TGTGCCATCAGTGAAAAGCAGGGAAGTCCAGATACGCGGTATTTT. Protein product: CAISEKQGSPDTRYF.

As regards this clone: The germline gene is not matched at one end of the junction; a read error may be the cause. V gene TRBV20-1 combines with J gene TRBJ1-1; D might be TRBD1 (6 bases). The CDR3 contains 13 residues. Germline CDR1 DFQATT, CDR2 SNEGSKA (reference sequence). The CDR3 reads CSAKQGWGTETFF. The CDR3 DNA sequence: TGCAGTGCTAAACAGGGCTGGGGGACTGAAACTTTCTTT.

This clone was seen at least ten times. In the same sample, other DNA sequences code for this CDR3. The gene calls are TRBV6-1 and TRBJ2-2; D gene unclear. This CDR3 has 15 residues. The ends were cut back, 7 bases at V and 2 bases at J, with 14 bases in the middle. The V gene's germline CDR1 is MNHNS and CDR2 SASEGT. DNA of the CDR3: TGTGCCAGCATCTCAGGCAGACGAAACACCGGGGAGCTGTTTTTT. This encodes CASISGRRNTGELFF.